Listed below are T cell receptor beta chains from one sample, sequenced in a study of naive and memory T cell subsets. One entry per CDR3 protein, called by TCRdb with MiXCR from the 5' RACE reads. Of more than 50,000 distinct CDR3 sequences listed, more than 6% were seen once; the top ten hold 19%. Receptors were obtained from a female donor in good health. Each CDR3 is given without its conserved first and last residue. The order of the fields is D gene, V gene, J gene, CDR3 protein. The D gene is left open where the match is weak.

d_gene: TRBD1
v_gene: TRBV29-1
j_gene: TRBJ1-2
CDR3aa: SVEGARQGLYYGYT

d_gene: -
v_gene: TRBV3-1
j_gene: TRBJ2-3
CDR3aa: ASLSGTDTQY

d_gene: -
v_gene: TRBV5-1
j_gene: TRBJ1-2
CDR3aa: ASSPVTGIGNYGYT

d_gene: -
v_gene: TRBV2
j_gene: TRBJ2-1
CDR3aa: ASSPSEYNEQF

d_gene: -
v_gene: TRBV28
j_gene: TRBJ2-7
CDR3aa: ASSLPPAYEQY

d_gene: -
v_gene: TRBV7-2
j_gene: TRBJ1-5
CDR3aa: ASSPHGSSNQPQH

d_gene: -
v_gene: TRBV11-3
j_gene: TRBJ2-3
CDR3aa: ASSLSRTDTQY

d_gene: -
v_gene: TRBV7-9
j_gene: TRBJ2-2
CDR3aa: ASSSRQTRDTGELF

d_gene: TRBD1
v_gene: TRBV27
j_gene: TRBJ1-5
CDR3aa: ASSLSGWDRGSSNQPQH

d_gene: TRBD1
v_gene: TRBV4-1
j_gene: TRBJ2-7
CDR3aa: ASSQGIVVRDRDDEQY

d_gene: -
v_gene: TRBV20-1
j_gene: TRBJ1-2
CDR3aa: SARVGGSFAYT

d_gene: -
v_gene: TRBV5-6
j_gene: TRBJ1-4
CDR3aa: ASSLTGGVHEKLF

d_gene: -
v_gene: TRBV28
j_gene: TRBJ2-5
CDR3aa: ASSFNDRVETQY

d_gene: -
v_gene: TRBV20-1
j_gene: TRBJ1-5
CDR3aa: SARGPGDNQPQH

d_gene: -
v_gene: TRBV5-4
j_gene: TRBJ2-1
CDR3aa: ASSSAYNEQF

d_gene: -
v_gene: TRBV9
j_gene: TRBJ2-2
CDR3aa: ASSVSNREINTGELF

d_gene: TRBD1
v_gene: TRBV6-6
j_gene: TRBJ1-5
CDR3aa: ASSLSGTGNSNQPQH

d_gene: -
v_gene: TRBV20-1
j_gene: TRBJ2-7
CDR3aa: SARGVARPYEQY

d_gene: -
v_gene: TRBV12-5
j_gene: TRBJ2-1
CDR3aa: ASGLGMYNEQF

d_gene: -
v_gene: TRBV29-1
j_gene: TRBJ2-1
CDR3aa: SVVFRQAYNEQF

d_gene: TRBD2
v_gene: TRBV4-2
j_gene: TRBJ2-5
CDR3aa: ASSQSNGLAGDRESQY

d_gene: -
v_gene: TRBV6-5
j_gene: TRBJ2-1
CDR3aa: ASSYSKYNEQF

d_gene: TRBD2
v_gene: TRBV30
j_gene: TRBJ2-2
CDR3aa: AWRLAGGNTGELF

d_gene: TRBD1
v_gene: TRBV12-5
j_gene: TRBJ1-5
CDR3aa: ASGGDRASQPQH

d_gene: -
v_gene: TRBV20-1
j_gene: TRBJ1-2
CDR3aa: SARHRGGRDGYT

d_gene: -
v_gene: TRBV6-6
j_gene: TRBJ1-1
CDR3aa: AGLGQPSSRAF

d_gene: TRBD2
v_gene: TRBV28
j_gene: TRBJ2-7
CDR3aa: ASSLPTSGSGYEQY

d_gene: TRBD1
v_gene: TRBV12-3/TRBV12-4
j_gene: TRBJ1-2
CDR3aa: ASRNRGGYT

d_gene: -
v_gene: TRBV2
j_gene: TRBJ1-1
CDR3aa: ASSDSGVEAF

d_gene: TRBD1
v_gene: TRBV6-6
j_gene: TRBJ1-1
CDR3aa: ASSSPDRVAEAF

d_gene: -
v_gene: TRBV6-1
j_gene: TRBJ2-5
CDR3aa: ASSTVALGETQY

d_gene: -
v_gene: TRBV6-5
j_gene: TRBJ2-6
CDR3aa: ASSRTGSSGANVLT

d_gene: TRBD1
v_gene: TRBV12-3/TRBV12-4
j_gene: TRBJ2-1
CDR3aa: ASSRRQGLAEQF

d_gene: -
v_gene: TRBV7-2
j_gene: TRBJ2-7
CDR3aa: ASSLGLGRAYEQY

d_gene: -
v_gene: TRBV4-1
j_gene: TRBJ2-1
CDR3aa: ASSQDRSSFSYNEQF

d_gene: -
v_gene: TRBV12-3/TRBV12-4
j_gene: TRBJ1-4
CDR3aa: ASSPNPPGPLVSISEKLF

d_gene: TRBD1
v_gene: TRBV9
j_gene: TRBJ2-1
CDR3aa: ASSEPGQGRNEQF

d_gene: TRBD1
v_gene: TRBV4-2
j_gene: TRBJ2-7
CDR3aa: ASSQDLDRPGYEQY

d_gene: -
v_gene: TRBV11-2
j_gene: TRBJ2-2
CDR3aa: ASSQGGTVRSGELF

d_gene: -
v_gene: TRBV12-3/TRBV12-4
j_gene: TRBJ2-6
CDR3aa: ASSLGRRGTTGANVLT

d_gene: -
v_gene: TRBV12-5
j_gene: TRBJ2-3
CDR3aa: ASGLVPDTDTQY

d_gene: TRBD2
v_gene: TRBV19
j_gene: TRBJ2-1
CDR3aa: ASSYPGLGGNEQF

d_gene: -
v_gene: TRBV20-1
j_gene: TRBJ2-3
CDR3aa: SARELQGIPDTQY

d_gene: TRBD2
v_gene: TRBV3-1
j_gene: TRBJ2-1
CDR3aa: ASSLGLVSDNEQF

d_gene: -
v_gene: TRBV4-1
j_gene: TRBJ1-5
CDR3aa: ASSQSSRQGQPQH

d_gene: TRBD2
v_gene: TRBV3-1
j_gene: TRBJ2-7
CDR3aa: ASSQETGGFSYEQY

d_gene: -
v_gene: TRBV27
j_gene: TRBJ2-5
CDR3aa: ASRTTNQETQY

d_gene: -
v_gene: TRBV6-5
j_gene: TRBJ2-1
CDR3aa: ASSYSGNSYNEQF

d_gene: -
v_gene: TRBV7-9
j_gene: TRBJ2-1
CDR3aa: ASSLAGANEQF

d_gene: -
v_gene: TRBV20-1
j_gene: TRBJ1-1
CDR3aa: SARDGGGLAEAF

d_gene: -
v_gene: TRBV20-1
j_gene: TRBJ1-1
CDR3aa: SAGGGVTEAF

d_gene: -
v_gene: TRBV5-8
j_gene: TRBJ1-6
CDR3aa: ASSLDRNHNSPLH

d_gene: -
v_gene: TRBV25-1
j_gene: TRBJ2-7
CDR3aa: ASSDRASSYEQY

d_gene: -
v_gene: TRBV7-9
j_gene: TRBJ2-1
CDR3aa: ASSTTVNNEQF

d_gene: -
v_gene: TRBV7-9
j_gene: TRBJ2-7
CDR3aa: ASSLETYEQY

d_gene: TRBD1
v_gene: TRBV30
j_gene: TRBJ1-2
CDR3aa: AWRGTGFRYGYT

d_gene: TRBD2
v_gene: TRBV20-1
j_gene: TRBJ2-3
CDR3aa: SARERTSVTDTQY

d_gene: -
v_gene: TRBV28
j_gene: TRBJ1-1
CDR3aa: ASSLLSLSYEIEAF

d_gene: -
v_gene: TRBV20-1
j_gene: TRBJ1-5
CDR3aa: SAMNSNQPQH